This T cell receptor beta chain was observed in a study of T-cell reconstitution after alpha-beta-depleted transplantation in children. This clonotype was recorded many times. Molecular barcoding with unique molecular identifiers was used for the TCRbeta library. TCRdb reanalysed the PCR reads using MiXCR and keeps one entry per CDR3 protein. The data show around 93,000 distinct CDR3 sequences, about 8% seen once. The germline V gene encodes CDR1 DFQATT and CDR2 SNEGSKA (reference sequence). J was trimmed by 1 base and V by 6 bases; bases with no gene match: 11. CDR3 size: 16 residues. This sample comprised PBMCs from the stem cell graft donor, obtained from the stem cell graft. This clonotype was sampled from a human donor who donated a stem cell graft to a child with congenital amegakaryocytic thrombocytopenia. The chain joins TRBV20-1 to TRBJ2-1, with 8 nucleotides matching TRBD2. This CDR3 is CSAEAGGALSYNEQFF. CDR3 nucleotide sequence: TGCAGTGCCGAGGCCGGGGGGGCTTTGTCCTACAATGAGCAGTTCTTC.